This T cell receptor (beta chain) derives from a study of cytomegalovirus exposure and HLA in healthy donors. Primers included in the PCR were 60 Vbeta and 13 Jbeta primers. Some clones are missing from TCRdb's copy, which holds only in-frame ones; the method was immunoSEQ multiplex PCR. The sample shows almost 200,000 clones, around 79% of them seen only once. The receptor was derived from a male donor in good health and CMV-seropositive. Sequencing input: PBMCs.

The CDR3 bases are TGTGCCAGCAGCCCCGAAAGCGGACGACCATTGAACACTGAAGCTTTCTTT. It codes for CASSPESGRPLNTEAFF. The chain joins TRBV7-3 to TRBJ1-1; D unresolved. The V end lost 5 bases, the J end lost 0 bases, and 19 bases lay between the germline ends. The CDR3 is made up of 17 amino acids. The germline CDR1 and CDR2 sequences are SGHTA and FQGTGA.